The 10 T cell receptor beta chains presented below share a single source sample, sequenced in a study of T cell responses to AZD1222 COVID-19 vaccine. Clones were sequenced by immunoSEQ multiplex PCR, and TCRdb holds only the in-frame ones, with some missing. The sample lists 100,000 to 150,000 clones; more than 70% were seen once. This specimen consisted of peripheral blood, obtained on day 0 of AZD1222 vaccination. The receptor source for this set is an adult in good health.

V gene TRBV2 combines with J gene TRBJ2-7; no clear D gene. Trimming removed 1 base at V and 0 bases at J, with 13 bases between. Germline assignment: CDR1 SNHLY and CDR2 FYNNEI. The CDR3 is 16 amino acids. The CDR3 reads CASSEGGSRSSYEQYF. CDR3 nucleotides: TGTGCCAGCAGTGAAGGTGGTAGCCGCAGCTCCTACGAGCAGTACTTC.

CDR3 loop: CASSLSRDSTDTQYF. CDR3 nucleotides: TGCGCCAGCAGCTTGTCCCGGGACAGCACAGATACGCAGTATTTT. The chain joins TRBV5-1 to TRBJ2-3; D is tentatively TRBD1 or TRBD2 (5 bases each). The germline V gene has CDR1 SGHRS and CDR2 YFSETQ. V gave up 1 base and J gave up 0 bases, with 9 bases separating them. The CDR3 runs to 15 residues.

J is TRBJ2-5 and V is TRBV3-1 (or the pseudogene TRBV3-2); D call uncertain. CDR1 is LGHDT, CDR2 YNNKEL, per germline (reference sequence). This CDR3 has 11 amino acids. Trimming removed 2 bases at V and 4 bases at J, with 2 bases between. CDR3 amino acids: CASSQRETQYF. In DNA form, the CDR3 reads TGTGCCAGCAGCCAACGAGAGACCCAGTACTTC.

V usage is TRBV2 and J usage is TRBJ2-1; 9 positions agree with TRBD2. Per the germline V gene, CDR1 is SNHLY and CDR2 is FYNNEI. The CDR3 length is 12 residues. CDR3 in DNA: TGTGTTATAGCGGGAGACCACAATGAGCAGTTCTTC. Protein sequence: CVIAGDHNEQFF. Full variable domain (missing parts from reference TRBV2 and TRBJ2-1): EPEVTQTPSHQVTQMGQEVILRCVPISNHLYFYWYRQILGQKVEFLVSFYNNEISEKSEIFDDQFSVERPDGSNFTLKIRSTKLEDSAMYFCVIAGDHNEQFFGPGTRLTVL.

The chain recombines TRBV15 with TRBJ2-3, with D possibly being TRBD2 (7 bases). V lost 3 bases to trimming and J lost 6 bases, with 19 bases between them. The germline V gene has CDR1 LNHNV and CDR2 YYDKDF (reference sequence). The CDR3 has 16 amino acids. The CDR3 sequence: CATSSVRGAGGDTQYF. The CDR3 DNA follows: TGTGCCACCAGCAGCGTTCGGGGGGCTGGGGGGGATACGCAGTATTTT.

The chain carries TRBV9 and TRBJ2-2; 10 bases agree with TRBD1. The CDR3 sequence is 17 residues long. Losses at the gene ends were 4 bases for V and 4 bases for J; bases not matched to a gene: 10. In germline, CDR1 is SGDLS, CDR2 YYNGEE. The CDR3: CASSPGAGTGVTGELFF. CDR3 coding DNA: TGTGCCAGCAGCCCTGGCGCCGGGACAGGGGTCACCGGGGAGCTGTTTTTT.

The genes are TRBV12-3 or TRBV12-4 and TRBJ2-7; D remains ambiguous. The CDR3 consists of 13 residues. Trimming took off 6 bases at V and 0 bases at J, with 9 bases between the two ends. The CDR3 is CASRPASSYEQYF. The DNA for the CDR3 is TGTGCCAGCAGACCGGCGAGCTCCTACGAGCAGTACTTC.

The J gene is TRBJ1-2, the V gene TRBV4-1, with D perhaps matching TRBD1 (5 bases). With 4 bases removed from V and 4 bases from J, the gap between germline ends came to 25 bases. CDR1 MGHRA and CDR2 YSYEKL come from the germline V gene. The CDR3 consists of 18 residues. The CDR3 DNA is TGCGCCAGCAGCCTAAAGGGGTGGCCAGGGAATTTGGGCTATGGCTACACCTTC. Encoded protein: CASSLKGWPGNLGYGYTF.

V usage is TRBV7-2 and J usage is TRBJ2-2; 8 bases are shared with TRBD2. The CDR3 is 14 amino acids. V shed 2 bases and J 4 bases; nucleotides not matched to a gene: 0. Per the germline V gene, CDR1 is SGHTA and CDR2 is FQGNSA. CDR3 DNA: TGTGCCAGCAGCTTAAGCGGGAGCACCGGGGAGCTGTTTTTT. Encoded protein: CASSLSGSTGELFF. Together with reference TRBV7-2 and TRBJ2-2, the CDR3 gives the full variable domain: GAGVSQSPSNKVTEKGKDVELRCDPISGHTALYWYRQSLGQGLEFLIYFQGNSAPDKSGLPSDRFSAERTGGSVSTLTIQRTQQEDSAVYLCASSLSGSTGELFFGEGSRLTVL.

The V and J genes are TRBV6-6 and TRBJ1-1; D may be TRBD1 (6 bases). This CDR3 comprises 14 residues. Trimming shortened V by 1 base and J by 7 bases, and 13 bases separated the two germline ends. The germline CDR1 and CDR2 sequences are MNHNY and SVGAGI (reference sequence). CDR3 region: CASSYYPLTGEAFF. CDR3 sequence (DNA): TGTGCCAGCAGTTACTACCCTTTGACAGGTGAAGCTTTCTTT.